Presented here are 9 T cell receptor beta chains from one specimen sequenced in a study of cytomegalovirus exposure and HLA in healthy donors. PCR employed 60 Vbeta and 13 Jbeta primers. Clones were read by immunoSEQ multiplex PCR, and TCRdb kept only the in-frame ones, dropping some. The sample yields 160,000 or so clones, over 80% seen once. Sample: PBMCs. The receptor set was obtained from a woman younger than 30 in good health and CMV-seronegative.

This sequence joins TRBV6-6 and TRBJ1-2, with D possibly matching TRBD1 (6 bases). In germline, CDR1 is MNHNY, CDR2 SVGAGI (reference sequence). The CDR3 consists of 12 residues. Trimming stripped 6 bases from V and 6 bases from J, with 11 bases between. CDR3 in DNA: TGTGCCAGCAGACAGGGTACCGATGGCTACACCTTC. This encodes CASRQGTDGYTF.

The chain couples TRBV2 to TRBJ2-2, with 12 bases aligning to TRBD2. In germline, CDR1 is SNHLY, CDR2 FYNNEI. The CDR3 loop spans 17 amino acids. Trimming took 6 bases from V and 5 from J; bases not matched to a gene: 10. This chain's CDR3 is CASRRETSGGRTGELFF. CDR3 DNA sequence: TGTGCCAGCAGGAGGGAGACTAGCGGGGGCAGGACCGGGGAGCTGTTTTTT.

V usage is TRBV19 and J usage is TRBJ1-5; weak D call: TRBD1 (6 bases). Germline CDR1 reads LNHDA; CDR2 reads SQIVND (reference sequence). Trimming removed 7 bases at V and 3 bases at J, with 16 bases between. The CDR3 is 15 residues long. The CDR3, as DNA: TGTGCCAGTACGTTTGGGGGCTACGCCAATCAGCCCCAGCATTTT. This codes for CASTFGGYANQPQHF.

The genes are TRBV29-1 and TRBJ2-5; D may be TRBD1 (6 bases). Trimming took off 7 bases at V and 6 bases at J, with 18 bases between the two ends. In germline, CDR1 is SQVTM, CDR2 ANQGSEA. The CDR3 is made up of 13 amino acids. CDR3 coding DNA: TGCAGCGCATACAGGGCCGAACTACAGACCCAGTACTTC. Translating gives CSAYRAELQTQYF. Supplemented by reference TRBV29-1 and TRBJ2-5, the full variable domain reads SAVISQKPSRDICQRGTSLTIQCQVDSQVTMMFWYRQQPGQSLTLIATANQGSEATYESGFVIDKFPISRPNLTFSTLTVSNMSPEDSSIYLCSAYRAELQTQYFGPGTRLLVL.

This chain links TRBV28 with TRBJ1-2; 7 nucleotides align to TRBD1. Unmatched junction bases numbered 11, after V lost 6 bases and J lost 4 bases. CDR3 length: 15 residues. The germline CDR1 and CDR2 sequences are MDHEN and SYDVKM. Here the CDR3 reads CASSLGQIGSYGYTF. CDR3 in DNA: TGTGCCAGCAGCCTGGGACAGATTGGATCCTATGGCTACACCTTC.

For the CDR3, the DNA is TGTGCCTGGAGTAAGCAGGGTGAGACCCAGTACTTC. Translating it yields CAWSKQGETQYF. The chain has TRBV30 and TRBJ2-5; D is perhaps TRBD1 (5 bases). The CDR3 covers 12 residues. Deletions cut 2 bases from V and 5 bases from J, with 9 bases between. Germline assignment: CDR1 GTSNPN and CDR2 SVGIG (reference sequence). The full variable domain, its missing parts supplied by reference TRBV30 and TRBJ2-5, is SQTIHQWPATLVQPVGSPLSLECTVEGTSNPNLYWYRQAAGRGLQLLFYSVGIGQISSEVPQNLSASRPQDRQFILSSKKLLLSDSGFYLCAWSKQGETQYFGPGTRLLVL.

The chain couples TRBV2 to TRBJ1-1, with 9 bases aligning to TRBD1. The junction had 1 base not matched to a gene; V was cut back by 4 bases and J by 1 base. The germline V gene encodes CDR1 SNHLY and CDR2 FYNNEI. This CDR3 has 14 amino acids. The CDR3 nucleotides read TGTGCCAGCAGTGGGACAGGGGCGAACACTGAAGCTTTCTTT. Translated, it gives CASSGTGANTEAFF.

This sequence joins TRBV19 and TRBJ2-7; D is unclear. This CDR3 has 17 amino acids. Trimming removed 0 bases from V and 2 bases from J, with 17 bases in between. Germline V gene sequence: CDR1 LNHDA, CDR2 SQIVND (reference sequence). The DNA of the CDR3 is TGTGCCAGTAGTATAGATCTGGAGACGCAGTCCACCTACGAGCAGTACTTC. Translating gives CASSIDLETQSTYEQYF.

V gene TRBV7-9 combines with J gene TRBJ2-7; tentative D call: TRBD1 (6 bases). Germline V gene data show CDR1 as SEHNR and CDR2 as FQNEAQ (reference sequence). V lost 1 base and J lost 4, with 14 bases in between. This CDR3 is built from 15 residues. The CDR3 region is CASSLGEQGWYEQYF. CDR3 nucleotides: TGTGCCAGCAGCTTAGGGGAACAGGGCTGGTACGAGCAGTACTTC.